The rows below give T cell receptor beta chains drawn from one sample of a study of CD8 T cells in ankylosing spondylitis. TCRdb called the 5' RACE reads again in MiXCR, with one record for every CDR3 protein. The repertoire holds hundreds of thousands of distinct CDR3 sequences, more than 25% seen once, with under 7% in the top ten. Sequences were obtained from blood, either unsorted or a sorted T cell fraction (not recorded which). The receptors were gathered from a male donor with ankylosing spondylitis or in good health (not recorded which). CDR3s include the opening cysteine and the closing phenylalanine or tryptophan. A D gene is named only where the DNA matches it firmly.

-	TRBV7-3	CASSHPQVAYNEQFF
-	TRBV3-1	CASSQEAGTNTEAFF
-	TRBV6-2/TRBV6-3	CASRETTGELFF
-	TRBV7-2	CASSRGGRGTDTQYF
TRBD1	TRBV29-1	CSVGGQQETQYF
TRBD1	TRBV5-1	CASSPSTGNYGYTF
-	TRBV29-1	CSVRISSSYEQYF
-	TRBV10-3	CAISESNGQEQFF
TRBD2	TRBV10-3	CAISGPQGLAGPGSETQYF
-	TRBV20-1	CSARAGRDSPLHF
TRBD2	TRBV9	CASSGQGASGPADTQYF
TRBD1	TRBV12-3/TRBV12-4	CASSNRGGDEKLFF
-	TRBV12-3/TRBV12-4	CASSPMVGNQPQHF
TRBD1	TRBV25-1	CASSRQGSTDTQYF
TRBD2	TRBV12-3/TRBV12-4	CASTPQAGVYEQYF
TRBD1	TRBV11-2	CASSVDRVYYGYTF
-	TRBV20-1	CSAREGGQTYEQYF
TRBD1	TRBV11-2	CASSGDRDDEQFF
-	TRBV12-3/TRBV12-4	CASITGPSADTQYF
-	TRBV6-5	CASSYAGTDYEQYF
-	TRBV12-3/TRBV12-4	CASSSTVSYEQYF
-	TRBV12-3/TRBV12-4	CASSSDWGRDTQYF
TRBD2	TRBV7-9	CASSSAREYLETQYF
-	TRBV7-2	CASSLVHGGGSEQYF
-	TRBV10-3	CAISGGPQSEQFF
TRBD2	TRBV6-1	CASSRATSGEAYEQYF
TRBD2	TRBV10-3	CAISPGYSGMPGTYNEQFF
TRBD1	TRBV7-2	CASSRRTGGESPLHF
-	TRBV29-1	CSVEGISEQFF
-	TRBV5-6	CASSWQGQPQHF
-	TRBV5-1	CASSLGRGRTGELFF
TRBD2	TRBV29-1	CSARLAGDPEQFF
TRBD2	TRBV20-1	CSASSGGRRETQYF
-	TRBV11-1	CASSVTLKAGSEQYF
TRBD1	TRBV20-1	CSARRGQGVYEQYF
-	TRBV12-3/TRBV12-4	CASNPGPTETQYF
-	TRBV29-1	CSVVPSSYNEQFF
-	TRBV5-1	CASSETRMTQLLAKNIQYF
-	TRBV5-1	CASSLGGANQPQHF
-	TRBV18	CASSQERNTIYF
-	TRBV27	CASRKVDPGYEQYF
-	TRBV18	CASSPQKTSNTEAFF
-	TRBV29-1	CSVEGGGDEQFF
-	TRBV27	CASSLSGRTRPRDTQYF